Below, 18 T cell receptor beta chains from the same sample are listed, as sequenced in a study of T cell responses to AZD1222 COVID-19 vaccine. Produced via immunoSEQ multiplex PCR; TCRdb's table is partial and in-frame only. The profile covers about 130,000 clones, with roughly 93% appearing a single time and about 3% taken by the ten largest. Sample: peripheral blood, taken on day 0 of AZD1222 vaccination. The receptors stem from an adult in good health.

This clone was recorded once. V usage is TRBV3-1 (or the pseudogene TRBV3-2) and J usage is TRBJ1-6, with 7 bases fitting TRBD1. This CDR3 region has 15 residues. J gave up 7 bases and V 3 bases, and 6 bases lay outside the gene matches. CDR1 LGHDT and CDR2 YNNKEL come from the germline V gene (reference sequence). The CDR3 nucleotides are TGTGCCAGCAGCCATCGACAGGGTCGGAATTCACCCCTCCACTTT. Translation: CASSHRQGRNSPLHF.

The chain employs TRBV10-3 and TRBJ2-3, with 10 bases lining up with TRBD1. CDR3 length equals 14 residues. The germline V gene encodes CDR1 ENHRY and CDR2 SYGVKD. With V trimmed by 4 bases and J by 5 bases, 3 bases remained unmatched. CDR3 DNA sequence: TGTGCCATCAGTGGGGGACAGGGGAGAGATACGCAGTATTTT. Protein: CAISGGQGRDTQYF.

This clone has a single count. CDR3 in amino acids: CASSERQGLGTEAFF. CDR3 nucleotides: TGCGCCAGCAGCGAAAGGCAGGGGCTCGGGACTGAAGCTTTCTTT. J is TRBJ1-1 and V is TRBV5-1, with D possibly being TRBD1 (6 bases). The CDR3 sequence is 15 residues long. Trimming stripped 4 bases from V and 5 bases from J, with 18 bases between. Germline-derived CDR1 and CDR2 are SGHRS and YFSETQ.

The DNA of the CDR3 is TGTGCCAGCAGCTTCACAGATAGCAATCAGCCCCAGCATTTT. It specifies CASSFTDSNQPQHF. V gene TRBV7-8 combines with J gene TRBJ1-5; D gene uncertain. V lost 3 bases to trimming and J lost 0 bases, with 6 bases between them. Germline values: CDR1 SGHVS, CDR2 FQNEAQ. The CDR3 consists of 14 residues.

This rearrangement joins TRBV2 to TRBJ2-5; no clear D. V lost 4 bases to trimming and J lost 7 bases, with 7 bases between them. The CDR3 is 11 amino acids. CDR1 is SNHLY, CDR2 FYNNEI, per germline. The CDR3 region is CASSVGGTQYF. CDR3 coding DNA: TGTGCCAGCAGTGTGGGCGGGACCCAGTACTTC.

The CDR3 nucleotides read TGTGCCAGCAGTTACAGTCGCCAACAGCCCCAGCATTTT. As protein: CASSYSRQQPQHF. The chain couples TRBV6-2 or TRBV6-3 to TRBJ1-5; D uncertain. Germline V lookup: CDR1 MNHEY, CDR2 SVGEGT. Trimming removed 2 bases from V and 7 bases from J, with 9 bases in between. The CDR3 consists of 13 residues.

This clone was picked up one time. This chain joins TRBV15 and TRBJ1-1; 7 nucleotides line up with TRBD1. Per the germline V gene, CDR1 is LNHNV and CDR2 is YYDKDF (reference sequence). The CDR3 is made up of 14 amino acids. The V segment lost 3 bases and the J segment 3 bases; nucleotides outside the gene matches: 4. DNA of the CDR3: TGTGCCACCAGCAGCAGGGGGAGAGACACTGAAGCTTTCTTT. Translated, it gives CATSSRGRDTEAFF.

This chain connects TRBV24-1 to TRBJ2-3; tentatively, D is TRBD1 (6 bases). Trimming cost V 7 bases and J 5 bases, with 18 bases left between them. The CDR3 has 15 amino acids. The germline gives CDR1 KGHDR, CDR2 SFDVKD. This CDR3 reads CATRAGTSWGDTQYF. DNA for the CDR3: TGTGCCACCAGAGCCGGGACATCCTGGGGAGATACGCAGTATTTT.

The V and J genes are TRBV30 and TRBJ2-1, with TRBD2 matching over 12 bases. Germline trimming cut 4 bases from V and 10 bases from J; bases unmatched to any gene: 11. The germline gives CDR1 GTSNPN, CDR2 SVGIG (reference sequence). The CDR3 has 15 residues. CDR3 coding DNA: TGTGCCTGGACCAAAGGACTAGCGGGACGCATGGAGCAGTTCTTC. Its translation is CAWTKGLAGRMEQFF.

The genes are TRBV6-5 and TRBJ1-1; no firm D call. This CDR3 is 13 amino acids long. Trimming cost V 4 bases and J 4 bases, with 10 bases left between them. Germline V gene sequence: CDR1 MNHEY, CDR2 SVGAGI. DNA of the CDR3: TGTGCCAGCAGTTTGAGAGGGATCACTGAAGCTTTCTTT. Translated: CASSLRGITEAFF.

This sequence joins TRBV10-2 and TRBJ1-6; no clear D gene. The CDR3 spans 14 residues. The V gene lost 3 bases and the J gene lost 8 bases, with 11 bases spanning the gap. Germline V CDR1 and CDR2: WSHSY, SAAADI. Here the CDR3 reads CASSEIAADSPLHF. The CDR3 DNA reads as TGCGCCAGCAGTGAAATTGCCGCGGATTCACCCCTCCACTTT.

The CDR3: CASRDQGARGTEAFF. CDR3 sequence (DNA): TGTGCCAGCAGAGATCAGGGGGCTCGGGGCACTGAAGCTTTCTTT. The gene calls are TRBV2 and TRBJ1-1, with 8 nucleotides matching TRBD1. There are 15 residues in the CDR3. Losses at the gene ends were 6 bases for V and 4 bases for J; bases not matched to a gene: 10. The germline V gene encodes CDR1 SNHLY and CDR2 FYNNEI.

The V and J genes are TRBV28 and TRBJ2-7; 9 bases line up with TRBD1. CDR1 and CDR2 from the germline V gene are MDHEN and SYDVKM. The CDR3 is 15 amino acids. The J segment lost 6 bases and the V segment lost 6 bases, leaving 12 bases of the junction unmatched. CDR3 amino acids: CASRFSGTGPGEQYF. Here the CDR3 DNA reads TGTGCCAGCAGATTTTCCGGGACAGGGCCCGGCGAGCAGTACTTC.

The V and J genes are TRBV28 and TRBJ2-3; 7 bases align to TRBD2. CDR1 is MDHEN and CDR2 is SYDVKM in the germline V gene. The ends lost 6 bases at V and 3 bases at J; junction bases unmatched: 15. This CDR3 has 17 residues. CDR3 coding DNA: TGTGCCAGCAGCCCACGGGTTGGAGCGGGAAGGACAGATACGCAGTATTTT. Translated, it gives CASSPRVGAGRTDTQYF.

CDR3 nucleotides: TGTGCCAGCAGTGATGACAGACTTACCGGGGAGCTGTTTTTT. It yields the protein CASSDDRLTGELFF. J is TRBJ2-2 and V is TRBV28; D possibly corresponds to TRBD1 (5 bases). The CDR3 contains 14 residues. Germline CDR1 reads MDHEN; CDR2 reads SYDVKM. V was shortened by 5 bases and J by 5 bases, with 12 bases between the two germline ends.

The chain has TRBV5-6 and TRBJ1-1, with 7 bases that match TRBD1. The CDR3 covers 16 residues. Germline V gene lookup returns CDR1 SGHDT and CDR2 YYEEEE. The V gene end was trimmed by 5 bases and the J gene end by 2 bases; junction bases not matched to a gene: 12. The CDR3, as DNA: TGTGCCAGCAGGAGCCTTACCGGGACAGCCAACACTGAAGCTTTCTTT. It codes for CASRSLTGTANTEAFF. The full variable domain, completed using reference TRBV5-6 and TRBJ1-1, is DAGVTQSPTHLIKTRGQQVTLRCSPKSGHDTVSWYQQALGQGPQFIFQYYEEEERQRGNFPDRFSGHQFPNYSSELNVNALLLGDSALYLCASRSLTGTANTEAFFGQGTRLTVV.

This rearrangement joins TRBV28 to TRBJ2-4, with D uncertain. Trimming took 3 bases from V and 0 from J, leaving 9 bases between them. Per germline, CDR1 MDHEN and CDR2 SYDVKM. The CDR3 has 15 amino acids. CDR3 sequence: CASSLGSLAKNIQYF. The CDR3 DNA reads as TGTGCCAGCAGTTTGGGTTCCCTAGCCAAAAACATTCAGTACTTC.

V and J are TRBV11-1 and TRBJ2-7; D not certain. The CDR3 covers 14 residues. Per the germline V gene, CDR1 is SGHAT and CDR2 is FQDESV (reference sequence). Trimming took off 1 base at V and 1 base at J, with 8 bases between the two ends. CDR3 protein: CASSLGPESYEQYF. CDR3 nucleotide sequence: TGTGCCAGCAGCTTAGGCCCAGAGTCCTACGAGCAGTACTTC.